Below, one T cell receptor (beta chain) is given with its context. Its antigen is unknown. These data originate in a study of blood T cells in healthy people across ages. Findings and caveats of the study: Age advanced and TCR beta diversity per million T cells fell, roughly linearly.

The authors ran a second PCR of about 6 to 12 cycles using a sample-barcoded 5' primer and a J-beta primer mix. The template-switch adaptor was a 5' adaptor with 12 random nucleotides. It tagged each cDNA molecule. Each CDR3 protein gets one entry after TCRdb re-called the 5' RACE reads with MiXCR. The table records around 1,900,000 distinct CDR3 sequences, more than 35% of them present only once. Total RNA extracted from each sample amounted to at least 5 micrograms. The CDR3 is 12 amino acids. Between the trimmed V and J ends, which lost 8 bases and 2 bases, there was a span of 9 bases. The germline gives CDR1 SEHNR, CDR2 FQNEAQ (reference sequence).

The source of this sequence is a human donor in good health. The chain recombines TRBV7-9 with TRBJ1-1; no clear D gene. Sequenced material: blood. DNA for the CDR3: TGTGCCAGCCAGGACCCTAACACTGAAGCTTTCTTT. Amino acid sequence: CASQDPNTEAFF.